What follows are 19 T cell receptor beta chains derived from one specimen sequenced in a study of blood T cell repertoires in COVID-19 (dated by TCRdb to the early 2020s). Library method: the immunoSEQ multiplex PCR assay. Imported from immuneACCESS, the table was reduced by TCRdb to in-frame sequences with V and J called. These copies leave out some clones; in studies compared against another copy, an unresolved V gene accounts for under half, and the cause of the remainder is not known. The sample profile shows roughly 100,000 clones; around 79% of them were found once. In total, the top ten clones hold roughly a tenth of the sample. Sequencing input: peripheral blood. These receptors originate from a woman at least 80 years old with acute or convalescent COVID-19.

The J gene is TRBJ2-7, the V gene TRBV6-5, with 9 bases that match TRBD1. The CDR3 is 12 residues long. V trimming: 2 bases; J trimming: 9 bases; junction bases outside the gene matches: 2. The germline V gene encodes CDR1 MNHEY and CDR2 SVGAGI. The CDR3 reads CASSYPGQGQYF. The DNA for the CDR3 is TGTGCCAGCAGTTACCCGGGACAGGGGCAGTACTTC.

This clone was seen more than once but under ten times. J is TRBJ2-1 and V is TRBV19, with TRBD2 matching 12 bases. The CDR3 is 15 residues long. CDR1 is LNHDA, CDR2 SQIVND, per germline (reference sequence). V gave up 7 bases and J gave up 2 bases; unmatched junction bases: 3. CDR3 region: CASTTSGGPYNEQFF. Here the CDR3 DNA reads TGTGCCAGTACGACTAGCGGGGGCCCCTACAATGAGCAGTTCTTC.

The chain joins TRBV19 to TRBJ1-2; TRBD1 matches at 7 bases. CDR1 is LNHDA, CDR2 SQIVND, per germline (reference sequence). Trimming took 1 base from V and 6 from J; bases not matched to a gene: 11. This CDR3 comprises 16 residues. The CDR3 loop reads CASSIGKGAPRNGYTF. CDR3 coding DNA: TGTGCCAGTAGTATAGGAAAGGGGGCTCCCCGGAATGGCTACACCTTC.

The chain carries TRBV24-1 and TRBJ2-3; 7 bases map to TRBD1. CDR3 length: 15 amino acids. V shed 3 bases, J shed 7 bases, and the junction held 9 bases outside the gene matches. Germline CDR1 reads KGHDR; CDR2 reads SFDVKD. This CDR3 reads CATSDPRDRLYTQYF. The CDR3 nucleotides read TGTGCCACCAGTGATCCCCGGGACAGACTTTATACGCAGTATTTT.

The V gene is TRBV9, the J gene TRBJ2-2; unclear D gene. The CDR3 length is 15 residues. V was pared by 3 bases and J by 0 bases, with 9 bases between. Looked up from germline, CDR1 is SGDLS and CDR2 is YYNGEE. The CDR3 region has the DNA TGTGCCAGCAGCGCCTACGCCACGAACACCGGGGAGCTGTTTTTT. This codes for CASSAYATNTGELFF.

The table lists this clone with a few counts. The chain carries TRBV7-6 and TRBJ2-7; possible D gene TRBD1, 6 bases. In germline, CDR1 is SGHVS, CDR2 FNYEAQ. V lost 5 bases and J lost 3, with 14 bases in between. This CDR3 comprises 14 residues. The CDR3 protein is CASSIGGRGYEQYF. CDR3 nucleotide sequence: TGTGCCAGCAGCATTGGGGGCAGGGGCTACGAGCAGTACTTC.

In regard to this clone: Other DNA sequences in the sample encode the same CDR3. In nucleotides, the CDR3 is TGTGCCTGGAGTACAGGGGGATCTGGAAACACCATATATTTT. This gives the protein CAWSTGGSGNTIYF. This sequence joins TRBV30 and TRBJ1-3, with 8 bases lining up with TRBD1. V dropped 2 bases and J dropped 1; count of bases not matched to a gene: 1. The germline V gene encodes CDR1 GTSNPN and CDR2 SVGIG (reference sequence). This CDR3 contains 14 residues.

CDR3 loop: CSVTKGGGTEAFF. The CDR3 DNA reads TGCAGCGTTACTAAGGGAGGGGGCACTGAAGCTTTCTTT. This sequence joins TRBV29-1 and TRBJ1-1; TRBD1 is a possible D gene (6 bases). The CDR3 totals 13 residues. With 5 bases removed from V and 4 bases from J, the gap between germline ends came to 14 bases. Germline lookup yields CDR1 SQVTM and CDR2 ANQGSEA.

The rearrangement uses TRBV20-1 and TRBJ2-4; TRBD2 matches at 12 bases. The germline gives CDR1 DFQATT, CDR2 SNEGSKA (reference sequence). The CDR3 totals 14 residues. The V segment lost 3 bases and the J segment 4 bases; nucleotides outside the gene matches: 1. Here the CDR3 DNA reads TGCAGTGCTAGTACTAGCGGGAGGAAAAACATTCAGTACTTC. As protein: CSASTSGRKNIQYF.

V gene TRBV6-5 combines with J gene TRBJ2-2; 7 bases align to TRBD1. Germline CDR1 is MNHEY and CDR2 is SVGAGI. The CDR3 consists of 15 residues. The J segment lost 2 bases and the V segment lost 6 bases, leaving 6 bases of the junction unmatched. DNA for the CDR3: TGTGCCAGCAGCCCGGGACAGCTTAACACCGGGGAGCTGTTTTTT. The encoded protein is CASSPGQLNTGELFF.

The rearrangement joins TRBV10-3 to TRBJ1-5; 9 positions agree with TRBD1. Germline V gene sequence: CDR1 ENHRY, CDR2 SYGVKD. The trim removed 3 bases at V and 5 bases at J, leaving 5 bases unmatched. CDR3 length: 15 residues. The CDR3 DNA follows: TGTGCCATCAGTGACCGGGACAGGGACCATCAGCCCCAGCATTTT. It yields the protein CAISDRDRDHQPQHF.

This chain uses TRBV5-1 with TRBJ2-2, with unresolved D. The CDR3 runs to 13 residues. From germline, CDR1 is SGHRS and CDR2 YFSETQ. V was clipped by 0 bases and J by 6 bases, with 6 bases between them. Here the CDR3 DNA reads TGCGCCAGCAGCTTGGGGAGCCCCGGGGAGCTGTTTTTT. Its protein is CASSLGSPGELFF.

V and J are TRBV6-5 and TRBJ1-4, with no clear D. Germline CDR1 and CDR2: MNHEY and SVGAGI. V dropped 6 bases and J dropped 8 bases, with 16 bases sitting between them. The CDR3 contains 14 residues. CDR3 region: CASRPGLIWEKLFF. The CDR3 DNA reads TGTGCCAGCAGACCCGGACTGATTTGGGAAAAACTGTTTTTT.

This clone was counted a single time. DNA for the CDR3: TGTGCCAGCAGCTTAGGATCAAACAGGCTCTCTGGAAACACCATATATTTT. Amino acid sequence: CASSLGSNRLSGNTIYF. The rearrangement joins TRBV11-2 to TRBJ1-3, with a weak D call TRBD1 (5 bases). The germline V gene has CDR1 SGHAT and CDR2 FQNNGV. The V gene lost 1 base and the J gene lost 0 bases, with 13 bases spanning the gap. This CDR3 is 17 amino acids long. Supplemented by reference TRBV11-2 and TRBJ1-3, the full variable domain reads EAGVAQSPRYKIIEKRQSVAFWCNPISGHATLYWYQQILGQGPKLLIQFQNNGVVDDSQLPKDRFSAERLKGVDSTLKIQPAKLEDSAVYLCASSLGSNRLSGNTIYFGEGSWLTVV.

The chain employs TRBV7-9 and TRBJ1-6; D not certain. Between the trimmed V and J ends, which lost 2 bases and 0 bases, there was a span of 14 bases. CDR1 SEHNR and CDR2 FQNEAQ come from the germline V gene (reference sequence). The CDR3 is 18 residues long. The CDR3 bases are TGTGCCAGCAGCTTAACAGTCCCGCTGAGCTCCTATAATTCACCCCTCCACTTT. This translates into CASSLTVPLSSYNSPLHF.

V gene TRBV24-1 combines with J gene TRBJ2-1, with TRBD2 identical over 9 bases. Germline values: CDR1 KGHDR, CDR2 SFDVKD. This CDR3 has 15 residues. Losses at the gene ends were 7 bases for V and 3 bases for J; bases not matched to a gene: 6. This CDR3 is CATRSSGMVYNEQFF. CDR3 DNA: TGTGCCACCAGATCTAGCGGGATGGTCTACAATGAGCAGTTCTTC.

This chain's CDR3 is CASTIQGYGYTF. CDR3 DNA: TGTGCCAGTACCATACAGGGATATGGCTACACCTTC. This chain joins TRBV19 and TRBJ1-2, with a weak D call TRBD1 (6 bases). The germline V and J ends were trimmed by 7 bases and 5 bases, with 11 bases remaining between them. The length of the CDR3 is 12 residues. The germline V gene has CDR1 LNHDA and CDR2 SQIVND (reference sequence).

This chain joins TRBV9 and TRBJ2-3; 7 positions match TRBD2. The ends lost 0 bases at V and 6 bases at J; junction bases unmatched: 10. Germline CDR1 reads SGDLS; CDR2 reads YYNGEE. The CDR3 runs 16 residues. CDR3 nucleotides: TGTGCCAGCAGCGTAGGAGGTCAGGGAGGGACGGATACGCAGTATTTT. This translates into CASSVGGQGGTDTQYF.

The chain links TRBV19 to TRBJ2-3; 10 bases line up with TRBD1. Germline CDR1 and CDR2: LNHDA and SQIVND (reference sequence). The V segment lost 5 bases and the J segment 3 bases; nucleotides outside the gene matches: 8. This CDR3 region has 16 residues. This CDR3 is CASSRPGTGATDTQYF. The CDR3 region has the DNA TGTGCCAGTAGTCGTCCCGGGACAGGGGCGACAGATACGCAGTATTTT. Full variable domain (missing parts from reference TRBV19 and TRBJ2-3): DGGITQSPKYLFRKEGQNVTLSCEQNLNHDAMYWYRQDPGQGLRLIYYSQIVNDFQKGDIAEGYSVSREKKESFPLTVTSAQKNPTAFYLCASSRPGTGATDTQYFGPGTRLTVL.